This section outlines one T cell receptor beta chain sequence together with its context. This clone showed up just once. The antigen it binds to is not known. There are no base qualities to consult, and no much larger clone falls within one base. The germline V gene specifies SGHTA as CDR1 and FQGNSA as CDR2. V has 4 bases trimmed and J has 5 bases trimmed; junction bases matching no gene number 11. The CDR3 starts with the cysteine, ends with the phenylalanine, and has 17 residues. Only the CDR3 DNA is retained, 51 bases long and in frame from the first base. Separate from the approximately 730-subject first cohort, the validation cohort of roughly 120 subjects was the group to which the donors belonged. The data stem from a study of cytomegalovirus exposure and HLA in healthy donors (dated by TCRdb to about 2017). Study-level background: According to a later analysis, one platform produced both the roughly 130 validation repertoires and the 620 or so repertoires of the first cohort. In addition to the first cohort of 650 to 800 subjects, a separate validation cohort of 120 different subjects was used. The study combined high-throughput TCR immunosequencing, statistical association of individual TCRs with disease status, and machine learning to predict cytomegalovirus infection status. The aim of the study was to test whether cataloging public T cell receptors could identify signatures of past pathogen exposure. The full study reports these points: In vitro tests confirmed that three of the cytomegalovirus-associated TCR beta chains recognize cytomegalovirus antigens. A later analysis had no HLA typing for the validation cohort, so co-occurrence there was scored across all 120 repertoires. In both the original and validation cohorts, the classifier was reported to diagnose cytomegalovirus status with high specificity and sensitivity. While some public TCRs were present in many individuals, most TCR sequences turned up only very rarely across donors. A total of some 180 TCR beta chains were listed by the study as associated with cytomegalovirus. It was suggested by the authors that the approach could potentially be generalized to other disease states and immunological phenotypes. Of the cluster scores, roughly 95% were above 0 in a later analysis, which found that TCRs clustered in the first cohort also tended to co-occur in the 95 to 150 validation repertoires.

The receptor library was made with the immunoSEQ multiplex PCR assay. The original methods were these. A statistical classification framework was built to diagnose cytomegalovirus status from the catalog of TCR beta chain sequences. The immuneACCESS repertoire file appears here via TCRdb, limited to in-frame rearrangements. These files lack a portion of the clones; in checked studies, under half of the deficit traces to unresolved V genes, and the cause of the others is not known. The V and J calls and the clone size are those of that table, but D and trimming were determined from the DNA. The sample includes 130,000 to 150,000 clones, with about 90% observed a single time. Approximately 8.5% of the sample comes from the top ten.

This TCR was recovered from a woman aged 18-30 years in good health and CMV-seropositive. In this chain, TRBV7-2 is recombined with TRBJ1-5; TRBD1 fits 10 bases in the junction. Sequencing was performed on PBMCs. The bases are TGTGCCAGCAGCTCCGGGACAGGGGCGCGGGACGATCAGCCCCAGCATTTT. Translation gives CASSSGTGARDDQPQHF.